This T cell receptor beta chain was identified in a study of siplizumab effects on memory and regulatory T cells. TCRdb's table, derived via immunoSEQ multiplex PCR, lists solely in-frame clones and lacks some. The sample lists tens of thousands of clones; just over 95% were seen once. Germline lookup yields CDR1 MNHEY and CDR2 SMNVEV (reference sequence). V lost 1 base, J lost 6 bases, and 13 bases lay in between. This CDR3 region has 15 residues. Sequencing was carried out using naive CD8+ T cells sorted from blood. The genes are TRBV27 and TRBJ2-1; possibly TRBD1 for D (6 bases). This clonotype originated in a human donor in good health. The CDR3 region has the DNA TGTGCCAGCAGTTTATTTCTCAAGGGGGTCAATGAGCAGTTCTTC. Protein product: CASSLFLKGVNEQFF.